What follows are 14 T cell receptor beta chains derived from one specimen sequenced in a study of blood T cell repertoires in COVID-19. Using immunoSEQ multiplex PCR, the repertoire was profiled, and TCRdb retains in-frame clones only, with some absent. The sample includes around 210,000 clones, roughly 88% seen only once; the top ten take roughly 19%. Sequencing was done on a sample of peripheral blood. The source of these receptors is a middle-aged man with COVID-19, enrolled during active disease.

This clone was detected only once. This chain uses TRBV2 with TRBJ1-4, with 8 bases lining up with TRBD1. There are 14 residues in the CDR3. The junction had 3 bases not matched to a gene; V was cut back by 6 bases and J by 3 bases. Germline lookup yields CDR1 SNHLY and CDR2 FYNNEI. The CDR3 bases are TGTGCCAGCAGATCGGACAGGGCTAATGAAAAACTGTTTTTT. This gives the protein CASRSDRANEKLFF. The whole variable domain, remainder taken from reference TRBV2 and TRBJ1-4, is EPEVTQTPSHQVTQMGQEVILRCVPISNHLYFYWYRQILGQKVEFLVSFYNNEISEKSEIFDDQFSVERPDGSNFTLKIRSTKLEDSAMYFCASRSDRANEKLFFGSGTQLSVL.

The rearrangement joins TRBV5-5 to TRBJ1-1; D might be TRBD1 (5 bases). Germline V CDR1 and CDR2: SGHKS, YYEKEE (reference sequence). V lost 5 bases and J lost 3, with 17 bases in between. CDR3 length: 15 amino acids. Written as DNA, the CDR3 is TGTGCCAGCAGACCAGTGCGGGGGTCTGACACTGAAGCTTTCTTT. This gives the protein CASRPVRGSDTEAFF. Looking up the rest from reference TRBV5-5 and TRBJ1-1 gives the full variable domain: DAGVTQSPTHLIKTRGQQVTLRCSPISGHKSVSWYQQVLGQGPQFIFQYYEKEERGRGNFPDRFSARQFPNYSSELNVNALLLGDSALYLCASRPVRGSDTEAFFGQGTRLTVV.

This sequence joins TRBV6-5 and TRBJ2-7; D may be TRBD1 (6 bases). CDR1 MNHEY and CDR2 SVGAGI come from the germline V gene. This CDR3 region has 14 residues. V was cut by 6 bases and J by 2 bases, with 14 bases left in between. The CDR3 bases are TGTGCCAGCAGGGGAGAGACAGGAACCTACGAGCAGTACTTC. Protein product: CASRGETGTYEQYF.

The CDR3 protein is CASGAQGASEKLFF. In DNA, the CDR3 is TGTGCCAGCGGCGCACAGGGGGCCTCTGAAAAACTGTTTTTT. This chain uses TRBV2 with TRBJ1-4; 9 nucleotides line up with TRBD1. The CDR3 runs 14 residues. Losses at the gene ends were 8 bases for V and 7 bases for J; bases not matched to a gene: 8. Germline CDR1 SNHLY, CDR2 FYNNEI.

The chain has TRBV20-1 and TRBJ2-5; D uncertain. From germline, CDR1 is DFQATT and CDR2 SNEGSKA (reference sequence). The CDR3 is made up of 13 amino acids. V lost 3 bases to trimming and J lost 5 bases, with 13 bases between them. The CDR3, as DNA: TGCAGTGCTAGTACCCAGCGTGAGGAGACCCAGTACTTC. Protein product: CSASTQREETQYF.

The rearrangement joins TRBV27 to TRBJ1-1, with D perhaps TRBD1 (6 bases). The V end was cut by 5 bases, the J end by 1 base, with 14 bases between. This CDR3 has 15 residues. Per the germline V gene, CDR1 is MNHEY and CDR2 is SMNVEV (reference sequence). CDR3 protein: CASSELGGGNTEAFF. For the CDR3, the DNA is TGTGCCAGCAGTGAATTGGGAGGGGGGAACACTGAAGCTTTCTTT.

The gene calls are TRBV28 and TRBJ1-5; TRBD1 might be the D (6 bases). Trimming cost V 3 bases and J 7 bases, with 22 bases left between them. Germline V gene sequence: CDR1 MDHEN, CDR2 SYDVKM. The CDR3 is made up of 17 amino acids. CDR3 DNA: TGTGCCAGCAGTTTTGTTCGGGGGTGGGGGGGCAGACAGCCCCAGCATTTT. This gives the protein CASSFVRGWGGRQPQHF. Full variable domain (remainder filled in from reference TRBV28 and TRBJ1-5): DVKVTQSSRYLVKRTGEKVFLECVQDMDHENMFWYRQDPGLGLRLIYFSYDVKMKEKGDIPEGYSVSREKKERFSLILESASTNQTSMYLCASSFVRGWGGRQPQHFGDGTRLSIL.

This chain uses TRBV6-1 with TRBJ2-3; no clear D gene. Per the germline V gene, CDR1 is MNHNS and CDR2 is SASEGT. The germline V and J ends were trimmed by 6 bases and 6 bases, with 7 bases remaining between them. The CDR3 loop spans 11 amino acids. CDR3 protein: CASSRSDTQYF. The CDR3 coding sequence is TGTGCCAGCAGCCGGTCCGATACGCAGTATTTT.

The chain is built from TRBV24-1 and TRBJ2-5, with 8 nucleotides matching TRBD2. Germline V gene data show CDR1 as KGHDR and CDR2 as SFDVKD. The V and J ends lost 0 bases and 0 bases, in that order; junction bases with no gene match: 8. The CDR3 is made up of 18 amino acids. CDR3 nucleotide sequence: TGTGCCACCAGTGATTTGCTGGGGCGGGGGGTGTACCAAGAGACCCAGTACTTC. Protein: CATSDLLGRGVYQETQYF.

V is TRBV28 and J is TRBJ1-4, with unresolved D. Per germline, CDR1 MDHEN and CDR2 SYDVKM. This CDR3 has 14 amino acids. The V end lost 2 bases, the J end lost 8 bases, and 12 bases lay between the germline ends. CDR3 nucleotides: TGTGCCAGCAGTTTAACAGTTATTAGGGAAAAACTGTTTTTT. Translated: CASSLTVIREKLFF.

The chain couples TRBV18 to TRBJ1-1, with D uncertain. Germline V gene sequence: CDR1 KGHSH, CDR2 LQKENI. The CDR3 runs 14 residues. Trimming removed 1 base at V and 3 bases at J, with 9 bases between. The CDR3 loop reads CASSPLLLDTEAFF. DNA for the CDR3: TGTGCCAGCTCACCACTCTTACTGGACACTGAAGCTTTCTTT.

The V and J genes are TRBV5-4 and TRBJ2-3, with 7 nucleotides matching TRBD2. The V and J ends lost 0 bases and 4 bases, in that order; junction bases with no gene match: 11. Germline V gene sequence: CDR1 SGHNT, CDR2 YYREEE (reference sequence). There are 17 residues in the CDR3. DNA for the CDR3: TGTGCCAGCAGCTTGGCGTGGGGGGGACCCCTGGCAGATACGCAGTATTTT. This translates into CASSLAWGGPLADTQYF.

The chain combines TRBV11-3 with TRBJ2-1; 14 nucleotides agree with TRBD2. The CDR3 totals 15 residues. V trimming: 5 bases; J trimming: 8 bases; junction bases outside the gene matches: 5. Germline CDR1 reads SGHNT; CDR2 reads YENEEA. CDR3 loop: CASSQSGLAGDEQFF. CDR3 bases: TGTGCCAGCAGCCAATCGGGACTAGCGGGAGATGAGCAGTTCTTC.

The chain couples TRBV5-1 to TRBJ1-5; a weak D match, TRBD1 (5 bases). Germline assignment: CDR1 SGHRS and CDR2 YFSETQ. The V and J ends lost 2 bases and 5 bases respectively, with 8 bases between them. This CDR3 is built from 13 residues. The CDR3 loop reads CASSFDRDQPQHF. The DNA of the CDR3 is TGCGCCAGCAGCTTTGACAGAGATCAGCCCCAGCATTTT.